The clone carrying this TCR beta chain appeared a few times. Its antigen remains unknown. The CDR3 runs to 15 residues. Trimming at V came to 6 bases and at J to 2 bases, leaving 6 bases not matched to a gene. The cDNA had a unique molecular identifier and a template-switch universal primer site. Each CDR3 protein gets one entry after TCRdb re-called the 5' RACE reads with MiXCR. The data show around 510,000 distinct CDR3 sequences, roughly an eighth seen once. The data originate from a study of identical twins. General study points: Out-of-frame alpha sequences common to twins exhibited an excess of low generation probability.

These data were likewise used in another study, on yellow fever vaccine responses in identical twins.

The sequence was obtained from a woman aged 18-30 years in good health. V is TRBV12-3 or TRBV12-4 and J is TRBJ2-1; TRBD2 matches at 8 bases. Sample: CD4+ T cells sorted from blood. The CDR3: CASRDLAGPYNEQFF. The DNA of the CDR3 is TGTGCCAGCAGGGACCTAGCGGGTCCCTACAATGAGCAGTTCTTC.